The 21 T cell receptor beta chains reported below all come from one sample, sequenced in a study of blood T cell repertoires in COVID-19. Only in-frame clones appear in the TCRdb table, and some are missing; sequencing was by immunoSEQ multiplex PCR. The sample includes about 300,000 clones, 86% of them seen just once. Sequencing was performed on PBMCs or T cells enriched from blood (not recorded which). All receptors derive from a woman aged 18 to 35 who had recovered from COVID-19.

V usage is TRBV4-1 and J usage is TRBJ2-5; 7 bases are shared with TRBD2. Germline V CDR1 and CDR2: MGHRA, YSYEKL. With 1 base clipped from V and 2 bases from J, the junction kept 4 bases outside the gene matches. The CDR3 has 15 amino acids. Here the CDR3 DNA reads TGCGCCAGCAGCCAAGGACTACTAGCGCAAGAGACCCAGTACTTC. Protein: CASSQGLLAQETQYF.

This chain joins TRBV6-1 and TRBJ1-2; the D gene is possibly TRBD1 (6 bases). Deletions cut 2 bases from V and 3 bases from J, with 16 bases between. This CDR3 is 16 amino acids long. Per the germline V gene, CDR1 is MNHNS and CDR2 is SASEGT. The CDR3 coding sequence is TGTGCCAGCAGTGAACTCGCCGGACAGTTCGACTATGGCTACACCTTC. Protein: CASSELAGQFDYGYTF.

The rearrangement links TRBV4-1 to TRBJ2-7, with D maybe TRBD2 (5 bases). This CDR3 region has 13 residues. V lost 4 bases and J 2 bases, leaving 9 bases between the germline ends. Germline V gene lookup returns CDR1 MGHRA and CDR2 YSYEKL. CDR3 bases: TGCGCCAGCAGCCCGGGATCTACCTACGAGCAGTACTTC. Amino acids: CASSPGSTYEQYF.

The chain combines TRBV30 with TRBJ2-2; tentatively, D is TRBD1 (6 bases). Trimming took off 4 bases at V and 6 bases at J, with 12 bases between the two ends. The length of the CDR3 is 13 residues. Germline V gene data show CDR1 as GTSNPN and CDR2 as SVGIG (reference sequence). Here the CDR3 reads CAWNREFPGELFF. The CDR3 DNA sequence: TGTGCCTGGAACAGGGAGTTCCCCGGGGAGCTGTTTTTT.

The chain couples TRBV19 to TRBJ2-2; tentative D call: TRBD1 (6 bases). Germline V gene sequence: CDR1 LNHDA, CDR2 SQIVND (reference sequence). Trimming pared 4 bases from V and 1 base from J, leaving 10 bases between. The CDR3 is 15 residues long. The CDR3 DNA reads as TGTGCCAGTAGTACGACAGGAGGGAACACCGGGGAGCTGTTTTTT. Translation gives CASSTTGGNTGELFF. The full variable domain, with the rest looked up from reference TRBV19 and TRBJ2-2, is DGGITQSPKYLFRKEGQNVTLSCEQNLNHDAMYWYRQDPGQGLRLIYYSQIVNDFQKGDIAEGYSVSREKKESFPLTVTSAQKNPTAFYLCASSTTGGNTGELFFGEGSRLTVL.

The chain is built from TRBV3-1 (or the pseudogene TRBV3-2) and TRBJ2-7; possibly TRBD2 for D (6 bases). Germline lookup yields CDR1 LGHDT and CDR2 YNNKEL (reference sequence). The CDR3 runs 16 residues. Trimming cost V 4 bases and J 2 bases, with 18 bases left between them. The CDR3 DNA reads TGTGCCAGCAGCCTCAAAAGGGACTTTCGGGCCTACGAGCAGTACTTC. Translation: CASSLKRDFRAYEQYF.

In nucleotides, the CDR3 is TGTGCCAGCAGTTGGACTGATAACACTGAAGCTTTCTTT. This sequence encodes CASSWTDNTEAFF. V is TRBV12-3 or TRBV12-4 and J is TRBJ1-1; D is ambiguous. This CDR3 is built from 13 residues. The germline V and J ends were trimmed by 4 bases and 2 bases, with 8 bases remaining between them.

This clone was picked up one time. This rearrangement joins TRBV12-3 or TRBV12-4 to TRBJ1-2, with D hard to call. The CDR3 loop spans 11 amino acids. The ends were cut back, 11 bases at V and 2 bases at J, with 9 bases in the middle. The CDR3 reads CASALNYGYTF. For the CDR3, the DNA is TGTGCCTCCGCCCTAAACTATGGCTACACCTTC.

This rearrangement joins TRBV4-1 to TRBJ2-5; TRBD2 matches at 15 bases. The germline V gene has CDR1 MGHRA and CDR2 YSYEKL. V shed 2 bases, J shed 4 bases, and the junction held 14 bases outside the gene matches. The CDR3 contains 20 residues. CDR3 protein: CASSQSPYSGLAGGPETQYF. The CDR3 DNA reads TGCGCCAGCAGCCAAAGCCCATATTCCGGACTAGCGGGGGGGCCAGAGACCCAGTACTTC.

V is TRBV7-9 and J is TRBJ1-2, with 8 bases identical to TRBD1. Germline lookup yields CDR1 SEHNR and CDR2 FQNEAQ (reference sequence). The CDR3 contains 13 residues. V shed 6 bases and J 8 bases; nucleotides not matched to a gene: 8. The CDR3 sequence: CASSATGQGGYTF. Written as DNA, the CDR3 is TGTGCCAGCAGTGCAACCGGACAGGGAGGCTACACCTTC.

V and J are TRBV13 and TRBJ2-7; 14 bases are a match to TRBD2. CDR1 is PRHDT and CDR2 is FYEKMQ in the germline V gene (reference sequence). The CDR3 totals 15 residues. Trimming took 4 bases from V and 5 from J; bases not matched to a gene: 4. The CDR3 DNA sequence: TGTGCCAGCAGCTCTGGACTAGCGGGAGGCAACGAGCAGTACTTC. Its translation is CASSSGLAGGNEQYF.

This chain connects TRBV6-5 to TRBJ2-7; tentatively, D is TRBD1 (5 bases). This CDR3 is 13 amino acids long. V lost 8 bases to trimming and J lost 4 bases, with 15 bases between them. Per the germline V gene, CDR1 is MNHEY and CDR2 is SVGAGI. CDR3 in DNA: TGTGCCAGCGAAGCAGGGTGGTCGTACGAGCAGTACTTC. As protein: CASEAGWSYEQYF.

This clone was observed once. The V and J genes are TRBV29-1 and TRBJ1-1; no clear D gene. V was clipped by 3 bases and J by 2 bases, with 4 bases between them. CDR1 is SQVTM, CDR2 ANQGSEA, per germline. There are 11 residues in the CDR3. CDR3 DNA sequence: TGCAGCGTTGACGGTAACACTGAAGCTTTCTTT. Protein product: CSVDGNTEAFF.

V and J are TRBV19 and TRBJ1-6; D is ambiguous. Per germline, CDR1 LNHDA and CDR2 SQIVND (reference sequence). The CDR3 runs 14 residues. Trimming took 1 base from V and 10 from J, leaving 11 bases between them. The CDR3 sequence: CASSIVQAASPLHF. CDR3 sequence (DNA): TGTGCCAGTAGTATAGTCCAGGCTGCATCACCCCTCCACTTT.

This chain links TRBV7-9 with TRBJ1-1; TRBD1 matches at 7 bases. There are 14 residues in the CDR3. V lost 7 bases, J lost 7 bases, and 12 bases stayed unmatched. Germline-derived CDR1 and CDR2 are SEHNR and FQNEAQ (reference sequence). CDR3 DNA: TGTGCCAGCAATGAATTACAGGGGATGCGTGAAGCTTTCTTT. Protein product: CASNELQGMREAFF.

This chain connects TRBV7-9 to TRBJ2-7; 8 nucleotides match TRBD2. V lost 3 bases, J lost 6 bases, and 7 bases stayed unmatched. The CDR3 totals 14 residues. CDR1 and CDR2 (germline): SEHNR, FQNEAQ (reference sequence). The CDR3 nucleotides are TGTGCCAGCAGCTTTGTGCTAGCGGGTAGCGAGCAGTACTTC. As protein: CASSFVLAGSEQYF.

This clone was found once. The genes are TRBV2 and TRBJ2-6; D unresolved. The CDR3 sequence is 14 residues long. Trimming pared 4 bases from V and 0 bases from J, leaving 4 bases between. Per germline, CDR1 SNHLY and CDR2 FYNNEI. CDR3 amino acids: CASSAISGANVLTF. The CDR3 nucleotides are TGTGCCAGCAGTGCCATCTCTGGGGCCAACGTCCTGACTTTC.

The chain employs TRBV4-1 and TRBJ1-2; 10 nucleotides align to TRBD1. The V segment lost 0 bases and the J segment 0 bases; nucleotides outside the gene matches: 10. Germline CDR1 is MGHRA and CDR2 is YSYEKL. CDR3 size: 19 residues. In DNA form, the CDR3 reads TGCGCCAGCAGCCAAGATACGTTTTTTGACAGGGGGCCTAACTATGGCTACACCTTC. Translation: CASSQDTFFDRGPNYGYTF.

The chain combines TRBV30 with TRBJ2-5; D is perhaps TRBD2 (5 bases). CDR1 and CDR2 (germline): GTSNPN, SVGIG (reference sequence). V lost 2 bases, J lost 5 bases, and 15 bases lay in between. This CDR3 region has 14 residues. The CDR3 loop reads CAWSRTGVWETQYF. The CDR3 DNA sequence: TGTGCCTGGAGTAGGACCGGGGTCTGGGAGACCCAGTACTTC.

The rearrangement links TRBV30 to TRBJ1-1; D uncertain. Germline assignment: CDR1 GTSNPN and CDR2 SVGIG (reference sequence). V was cut by 7 bases and J by 0 bases, with 9 bases left in between. The CDR3 consists of 12 residues. CDR3 nucleotide sequence: TGTGCCTTTCGCGACATGAACACTGAAGCTTTCTTT. Translation: CAFRDMNTEAFF.

The rearrangement uses TRBV30 and TRBJ2-5; D perhaps matches TRBD2 (5 bases). CDR3 size: 14 residues. V was trimmed by 3 bases and J by 5 bases, leaving 16 bases between them. The germline gives CDR1 GTSNPN, CDR2 SVGIG (reference sequence). This CDR3 reads CAWSGLAMGETQYF. The CDR3 nucleotides are TGTGCCTGGAGCGGGCTAGCCATGGGGGAGACCCAGTACTTC.